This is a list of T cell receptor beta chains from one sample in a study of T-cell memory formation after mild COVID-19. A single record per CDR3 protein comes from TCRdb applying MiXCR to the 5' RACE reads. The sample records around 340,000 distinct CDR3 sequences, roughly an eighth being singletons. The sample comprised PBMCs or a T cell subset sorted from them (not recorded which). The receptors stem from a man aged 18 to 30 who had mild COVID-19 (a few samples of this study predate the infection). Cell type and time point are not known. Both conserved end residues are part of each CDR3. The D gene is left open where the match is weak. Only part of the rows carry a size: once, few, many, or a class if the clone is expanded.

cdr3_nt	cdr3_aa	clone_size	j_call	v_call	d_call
TGTGCCAGCAGCGCGTTAAATCGGGGGCAAGGGAACACTGAAGCTTTCTTT	CASSALNRGQGNTEAFF	NA	TRBJ1-1	TRBV9	NA
TGTGCCATCAGTGCGCCGGACGGAAGACAAGAGACCCAGTACTTC	CAISAPDGRQETQYF	many	TRBJ2-5	TRBV10-3	NA
TGTGCCAGCTCCCCCTCCTTAGCGGGGTACACAGATACGCAGTATTTT	CASSPSLAGYTDTQYF	NA	TRBJ2-3	TRBV18	TRBD2
TGTGCCAGCAGTTCGAGATCAAGAGATACGCAGTATTTT	CASSSRSRDTQYF	few	TRBJ2-3	TRBV6-5	NA
TGCGCCAGCAGCTTGGGACAGGGGTTTGAAGCTTTCTTT	CASSLGQGFEAFF	NA	TRBJ1-1	TRBV5-1	TRBD1
TGTGCCACCAGCAGAGATCCGCGTGCAGGGGCCAACGTCCTGACTTTC	CATSRDPRAGANVLTF	few	TRBJ2-6	TRBV15	NA
TGTGCCAGCAATCCGGGGGCGTACGAGCAGTACTTC	CASNPGAYEQYF	few	TRBJ2-7	TRBV2	NA
TGCGCCAGCAGCCAAACCGGGACAGGGGAACGATCGGAGGGCTACACCTTC	CASSQTGTGERSEGYTF	NA	TRBJ1-2	TRBV4-1	TRBD1
TGTGCCAGCAGCCTTGGGTTCGGGGAAAAACTGTTTTTT	CASSLGFGEKLFF	NA	TRBJ1-4	TRBV3-1	NA
TGTGCCAGCAGCTCCTCGGGGGGGGGCTACAATGAGCAGTTCTTC	CASSSSGGGYNEQFF	few	TRBJ2-1	TRBV7-3	TRBD2
TGTGCCAGCAGCTTGAAGGCGACTGAAGCTTTCTTT	CASSLKATEAFF	few	TRBJ1-1	TRBV5-6	NA
TGCAGTGCCTCACAGGTCAACACTGAAGCTTTCTTT	CSASQVNTEAFF	few	TRBJ1-1	TRBV20-1	NA
TGCGGGGGGGTTACAGATACGCAGTATTTT	CGGVTDTQYF	many	TRBJ2-3	TRBV20-1	TRBD2
TGTGCCAGCAGTGAGGGTATCTGGACAGGGAACTATGGCTACACCTTC	CASSEGIWTGNYGYTF	NA	TRBJ1-2	TRBV2	TRBD1
TGTGCCACCAGCAGAGATTCTGGGGAGGGGTTCGGACTAGATACGCAGTATTTT	CATSRDSGEGFGLDTQYF	few	TRBJ2-3	TRBV15	TRBD2
TGCAGTGCTAGGGTCGACACAGATACGCAGTATTTT	CSARVDTDTQYF	few	TRBJ2-3	TRBV20-1	NA
TGTGCCAGCAGAACCGGGACATCAGCCTACGAGCAGTACTTC	CASRTGTSAYEQYF	NA	TRBJ2-7	TRBV12-3/TRBV12-4	NA
TGTGCCAGCAGCTTAAGCCGGGGCTCCTACAATGAGCAGTTCTTC	CASSLSRGSYNEQFF	many	TRBJ2-1	TRBV7-8	NA
TGCGCCAGCAGCTTAAGACTAGCGGGGCTTTCTGAAGATACGAAGTATTTT	CASSLRLAGLSEDTKYF	NA	TRBJ2-3	TRBV5-1	TRBD2
TGTGCCAGCACCTATACGACGACTCCCCTCCATGAGCAGTTCTTC	CASTYTTTPLHEQFF	few	TRBJ2-1	TRBV7-8	NA
TGTGCCAGCAGTAATGACAGGGGTGGCTACACCTTC	CASSNDRGGYTF	few	TRBJ1-2	TRBV2	TRBD1
TGCAGTGCTTGCCTGTTGGGGGGCACAGATACGCAGTATTTT	CSACLLGGTDTQYF	few	TRBJ2-3	TRBV20-1	NA
TGCGCCAGCAGCCAAGTCGACAGGTATAGCAATCAGCCCCAGCATTTT	CASSQVDRYSNQPQHF	NA	TRBJ1-5	TRBV4-1	NA
TGTGCCAGCAGTTACCAGGGCCGGGCTGAAGCTTTCTTT	CASSYQGRAEAFF	few	TRBJ1-1	TRBV27	NA
TGTGCCAGCAGCCCCTGGACTAGCGGGAGCTCGGCGACCCAGTACTTC	CASSPWTSGSSATQYF	NA	TRBJ2-5	TRBV7-2	TRBD2
TGTGCCAGTCGGAGGAATGAGCAGTTCTTC	CASRRNEQFF	NA	TRBJ2-1	TRBV27	NA
TGTGCCAGCACCCAAAGGGCTGGGGGGAATTCCGGGGAGCTGTTTTTT	CASTQRAGGNSGELFF	few	TRBJ2-2	TRBV12-3/TRBV12-4	NA
TGCAGTGCTCCGTACAGGGTACTAAATAATTCACCCCTCCACTTT	CSAPYRVLNNSPLHF	few	TRBJ1-6	TRBV20-1	NA
TGCAGCGCTGGGGGCCCCCGCGATAACGAGCAGTACTTC	CSAGGPRDNEQYF	many	TRBJ2-7	TRBV29-1	NA
TGTGCCAGCAGCCAAACGACAGGGGGCTTGGATGAGCAGTTCTTC	CASSQTTGGLDEQFF	NA	TRBJ2-1	TRBV3-1	TRBD1
TGCGCCAGCAGTGAGTCAACCGGCAATCAGCCCCAGCATTTT	CASSESTGNQPQHF	NA	TRBJ1-5	TRBV10-2	NA
TGTGCCAGCAGCCAAAAGAGGCCCCCGGGGGGGTCTGTCCGAGAGACCCAGTACTTC	CASSQKRPPGGSVRETQYF	NA	TRBJ2-5	TRBV3-2	NA
TGTGCCAGCTCACCACGGCCTGCGAGGGGGCGCGTCTATGGCTACACCTTC	CASSPRPARGRVYGYTF	NA	TRBJ1-2	TRBV18	TRBD1
TGCAGTGCTAGGATAAGCGGGGGCCGGGGAGATACGCAGTATTTT	CSARISGGRGDTQYF	few	TRBJ2-3	TRBV20-1	TRBD2
TGTGCCAGCACCCCGGGCAGCAACATTCAGTACTTC	CASTPGSNIQYF	few	TRBJ2-4	TRBV6-6	NA
TGTGCCAGCAGTCCTCAGGTCGATGAGCAGTTCTTC	CASSPQVDEQFF	NA	TRBJ2-1	TRBV2	NA
TGTGCCAGCACCACTGTTGTGGCAGGGAATCAGCCCCAGCATTTT	CASTTVVAGNQPQHF	NA	TRBJ1-5	TRBV28	NA
TGTGCCAGCAGCTCGACAGGGGGCTACACCGGGGAGCTGTTTTTT	CASSSTGGYTGELFF	NA	TRBJ2-2	TRBV7-6	TRBD1
TGCGCCAGCAGCCAGGACCACCGGGGCTCTGGGGCCAACGTCCTGACTTTC	CASSQDHRGSGANVLTF	few	TRBJ2-6	TRBV4-1	NA
TGTGCCACCAGCAGAGGAGGGCAGGGGTTGGAGACCCAGTACTTC	CATSRGGQGLETQYF	many	TRBJ2-5	TRBV15	NA
TGTGCCAGCAGTTCCACCCGACAGACCCGTTATGGCTACACCTTC	CASSSTRQTRYGYTF	few	TRBJ1-2	TRBV11-2	NA
TGCAGTGCTAGTTTTCGGACTAGCGTAAACACCGGGGAGCTGTTTTTT	CSASFRTSVNTGELFF	NA	TRBJ2-2	TRBV20-1	TRBD2
TGTGCCAGCAGTCGACAGACCTACGAGCAGTACTTC	CASSRQTYEQYF	many	TRBJ2-7	TRBV6-2/TRBV6-3	NA
TGTGCCAGCAGGGCCGGGGGTATTACAGATACGCAGTATTTT	CASRAGGITDTQYF	few	TRBJ2-3	TRBV28	NA
TGTGCCAGCGGATGGGGGGGGCCTCCCCAAGAGACCCAGTACTTC	CASGWGGPPQETQYF	NA	TRBJ2-5	TRBV7-6	NA
TGCAGTGCTAGAGCGGGGGGTGTCCAAGAGACCCAGTACTTC	CSARAGGVQETQYF	many	TRBJ2-5	TRBV20-1	TRBD2
TGTGCCAGCAGCTCGGCGAGCTCCTACAATGAGCAGTTCTTC	CASSSASSYNEQFF	many	TRBJ2-1	TRBV2	NA
TGTGCCAGCTCACAGGCGCGGGGTAATCAGCCCCAGCATTTT	CASSQARGNQPQHF	NA	TRBJ1-5	TRBV18	NA
TGTGCCAGCAGCTGGGACCTAAGCACAGATACGCAGTATTTT	CASSWDLSTDTQYF	NA	TRBJ2-3	TRBV7-9	NA
TGTGCCAGCAGCTTTAAGCCGGGACAAGAGGAAAAACTGTTTTTT	CASSFKPGQEEKLFF	many	TRBJ1-4	TRBV7-2	NA
TGCGCCAGCAGCTTGGCCTCTGGACTAGCGGGGCACACAGATACGCAGTATTTT	CASSLASGLAGHTDTQYF	few	TRBJ2-3	TRBV5-1	TRBD2
TGTGCCTGGACGGTTGGTAGCGGGGCCCTACAAGAGACCCAGTACTTC	CAWTVGSGALQETQYF	NA	TRBJ2-5	TRBV30	TRBD2
TGTGCCAGTGGGTTCCGGAGGGGAGAGACCCAGTACTTC	CASGFRRGETQYF	many	TRBJ2-5	TRBV6-6	NA